This TCR beta chain originates from a study of T cell responses to AZD1222 COVID-19 vaccine. Looking at the study overall: Second-dose schedules of about 4 or about 12 weeks were combined.

Study observations and caveats: Epitopes outside B.1.351 and B.1.1.7 mutated regions reportedly drew nearly half of spike TCRs. White British ancestry dominated among donors, who included more females, and clonal diversity was possibly underestimated.

The length of the CDR3 is 13 residues. From germline, CDR1 is KGHDR and CDR2 SFDVKD. Trimming pared 3 bases from V and 3 bases from J, leaving 8 bases between. Profiled with immunoSEQ multiplex PCR; TCRdb holds only in-frame clones, not every one. The table records roughly 130,000 clones, 86% of them present only once. In the case of this clone: The antigen remains unidentified.

V and J are TRBV24-1 and TRBJ2-7, with TRBD1 as a possible D gene (6 bases). This receptor was obtained from an adult in good health. Sample: peripheral blood, taken on day 0 of AZD1222 vaccination. This CDR3 reads CATSDARGYEQYF. DNA for the CDR3: TGTGCCACCAGTGATGCCAGGGGCTACGAGCAGTACTTC.